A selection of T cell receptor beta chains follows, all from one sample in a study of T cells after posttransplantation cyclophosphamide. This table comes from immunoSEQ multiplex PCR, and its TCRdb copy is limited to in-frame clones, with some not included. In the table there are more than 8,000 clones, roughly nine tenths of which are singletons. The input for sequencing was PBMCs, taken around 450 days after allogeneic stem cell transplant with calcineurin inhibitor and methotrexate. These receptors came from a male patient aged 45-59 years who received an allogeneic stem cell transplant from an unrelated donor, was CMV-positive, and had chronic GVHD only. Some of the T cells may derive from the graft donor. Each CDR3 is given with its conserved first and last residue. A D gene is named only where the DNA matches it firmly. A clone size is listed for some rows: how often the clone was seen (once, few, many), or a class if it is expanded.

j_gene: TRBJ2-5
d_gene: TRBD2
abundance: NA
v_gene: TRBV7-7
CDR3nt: TGTGCTAGCAGCTTAGAGCGGGGGGGAGAGACCCAGTACTTC
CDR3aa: CASSLERGGETQYF

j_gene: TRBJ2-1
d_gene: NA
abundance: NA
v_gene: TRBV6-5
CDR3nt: TGTGCCAGCAGTTTGGACAGCTACAATGAGCAGTTCTTC
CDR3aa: CASSLDSYNEQFF

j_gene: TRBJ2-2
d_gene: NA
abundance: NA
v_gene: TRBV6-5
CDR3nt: TGTGCCAGCAGTTACACCAGGGGCACCGGGGAGCTGTTTTTT
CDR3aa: CASSYTRGTGELFF

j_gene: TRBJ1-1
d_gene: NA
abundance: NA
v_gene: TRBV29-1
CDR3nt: TGCAGCCTAAGCCCTCGCGGGAACACTGAAGCTTTCTTT
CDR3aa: CSLSPRGNTEAFF

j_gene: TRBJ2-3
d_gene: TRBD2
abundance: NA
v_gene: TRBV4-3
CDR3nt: TGCGCCAGCAGCCAGCAGGGACCCCCGGGAGGAGATACGCAGTATTTT
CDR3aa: CASSQQGPPGGDTQYF

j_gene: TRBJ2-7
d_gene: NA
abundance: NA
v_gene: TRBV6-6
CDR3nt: TGTGCCAGCAGTTACCTGGCCAGTACCTACGAGCAGTACTTC
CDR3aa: CASSYLASTYEQYF

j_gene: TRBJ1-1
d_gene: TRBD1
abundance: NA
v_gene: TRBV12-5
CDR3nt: TGTGCTAGTGGTTTCTTCACAGGGGGTGGAACTGAAGCTTTCTTT
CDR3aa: CASGFFTGGGTEAFF

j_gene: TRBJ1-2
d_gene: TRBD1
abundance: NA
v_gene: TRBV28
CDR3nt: TGTGCCAGCAGGGTACAGGGGTGGCCTAACTATGGCTACACCTTC
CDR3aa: CASRVQGWPNYGYTF

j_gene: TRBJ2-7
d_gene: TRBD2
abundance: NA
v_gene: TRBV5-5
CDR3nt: TGTGCCAGCAGCTCGAACGGGAGGGAGCAGTACTTC
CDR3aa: CASSSNGREQYF

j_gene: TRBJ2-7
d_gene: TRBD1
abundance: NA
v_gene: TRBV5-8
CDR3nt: TGTGCCAGCACTGGACAGGGTTTTATGGGATACGAGCAGTACTTC
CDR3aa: CASTGQGFMGYEQYF

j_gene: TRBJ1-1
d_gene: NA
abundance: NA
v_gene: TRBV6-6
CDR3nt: TGTGCCAGCAGTTTCCGGACAGAAGACATGAACACTGAAGCTTTCTTT
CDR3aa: CASSFRTEDMNTEAFF

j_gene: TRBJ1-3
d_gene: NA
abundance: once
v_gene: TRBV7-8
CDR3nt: TGTGCCAGCAGCTCCGGGGGGGGCTCTGGAAACACCATATATTTT
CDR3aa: CASSSGGGSGNTIYF

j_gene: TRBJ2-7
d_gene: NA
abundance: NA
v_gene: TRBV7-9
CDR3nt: TGTGCCAGCAGCTTAAATGCAGGGGACGAGCAGTACTTC
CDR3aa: CASSLNAGDEQYF

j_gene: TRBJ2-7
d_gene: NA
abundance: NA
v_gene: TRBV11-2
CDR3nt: TGTGCCAGCAGGGACGGGATTGTCCTCTCCTACGAGCAGTACTTC
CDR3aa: CASRDGIVLSYEQYF

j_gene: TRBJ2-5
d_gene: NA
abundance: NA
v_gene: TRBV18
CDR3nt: TGTGCCAGCTCACCCCCGTCTAGCTCCCAAGAGACCCAGTACTTC
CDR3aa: CASSPPSSSQETQYF

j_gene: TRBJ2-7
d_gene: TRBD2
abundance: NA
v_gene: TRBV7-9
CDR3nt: TGTGCCAGCAGCGCAAAACTAGCGGGAGTGTTGGCCTACGAGCAGTACTTC
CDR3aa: CASSAKLAGVLAYEQYF